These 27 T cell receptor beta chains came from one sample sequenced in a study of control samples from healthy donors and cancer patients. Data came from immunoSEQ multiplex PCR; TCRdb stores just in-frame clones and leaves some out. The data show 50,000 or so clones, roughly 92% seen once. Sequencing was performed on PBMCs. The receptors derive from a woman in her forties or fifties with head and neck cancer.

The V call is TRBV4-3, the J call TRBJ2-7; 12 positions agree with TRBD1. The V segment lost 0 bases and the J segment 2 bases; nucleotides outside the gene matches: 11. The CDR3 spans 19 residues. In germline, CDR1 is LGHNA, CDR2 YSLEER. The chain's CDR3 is CASSQDYGTGGRRTYEQYF. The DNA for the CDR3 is TGCGCCAGCAGCCAAGATTACGGGACAGGGGGCCGGAGAACCTACGAGCAGTACTTC.

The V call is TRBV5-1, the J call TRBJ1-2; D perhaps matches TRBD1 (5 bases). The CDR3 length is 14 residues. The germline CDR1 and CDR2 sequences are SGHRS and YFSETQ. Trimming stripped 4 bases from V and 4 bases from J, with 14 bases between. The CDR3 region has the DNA TGCGCCAGCAGCCAATCCCCAGGGACCTATGGCTACACCTTC. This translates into CASSQSPGTYGYTF. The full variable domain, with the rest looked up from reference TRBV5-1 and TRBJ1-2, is KAGVTQTPRYLIKTRGQQVTLSCSPISGHRSVSWYQQTPGQGLQFLFEYFSETQRNKGNFPGRFSGRQFSNSRSEMNVSTLELGDSALYLCASSQSPGTYGYTFGSGTRLTVV.

CDR3 bases: TGTGCCACCCACAGGGAAACGGTACCCGGCAACGAGCAGTACTTC. Translated: CATHRETVPGNEQYF. The chain combines TRBV15 with TRBJ2-7, with D perhaps TRBD1 (6 bases). The V end was cut by 8 bases, the J end by 5 bases, with 22 bases between. This CDR3 contains 15 residues. From germline, CDR1 is LNHNV and CDR2 YYDKDF (reference sequence). The full variable domain, its missing parts supplied by reference TRBV15 and TRBJ2-7, is DAMVIQNPRYQVTQFGKPVTLSCSQTLNHNVMYWYQQKSSQAPKLLFHYYDKDFNNEADTPDNFQSRRPNTSFCFLDIRSPGLGDTAMYLCATHRETVPGNEQYFGPGTRLTVT.

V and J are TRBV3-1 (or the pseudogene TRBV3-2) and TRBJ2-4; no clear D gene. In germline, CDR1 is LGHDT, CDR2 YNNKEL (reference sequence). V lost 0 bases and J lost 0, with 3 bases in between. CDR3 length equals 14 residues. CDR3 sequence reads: CASSQDLAKNIQYF. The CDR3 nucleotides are TGTGCCAGCAGCCAAGACCTAGCCAAAAACATTCAGTACTTC.

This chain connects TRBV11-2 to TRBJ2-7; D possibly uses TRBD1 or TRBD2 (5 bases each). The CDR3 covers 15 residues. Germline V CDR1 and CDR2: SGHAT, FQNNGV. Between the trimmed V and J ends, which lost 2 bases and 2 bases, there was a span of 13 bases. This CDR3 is CASSLWSGTTYEQYF. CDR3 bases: TGTGCCAGCAGCTTATGGTCCGGGACGACCTACGAGCAGTACTTC.

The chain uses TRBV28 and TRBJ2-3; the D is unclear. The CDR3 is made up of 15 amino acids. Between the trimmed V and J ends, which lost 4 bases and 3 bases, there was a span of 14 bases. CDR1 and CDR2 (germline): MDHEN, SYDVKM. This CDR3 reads CASSSPSKSTDTQYF. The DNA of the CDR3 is TGTGCCAGCAGTTCCCCTTCCAAATCAACAGATACGCAGTATTTT. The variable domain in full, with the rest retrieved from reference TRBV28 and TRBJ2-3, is DVKVTQSSRYLVKRTGEKVFLECVQDMDHENMFWYRQDPGLGLRLIYFSYDVKMKEKGDIPEGYSVSREKKERFSLILESASTNQTSMYLCASSSPSKSTDTQYFGPGTRLTVL.

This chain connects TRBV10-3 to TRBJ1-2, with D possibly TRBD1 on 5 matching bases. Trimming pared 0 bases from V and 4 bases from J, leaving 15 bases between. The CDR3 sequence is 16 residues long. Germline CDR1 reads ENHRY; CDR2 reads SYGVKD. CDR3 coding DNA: TGTGCCATCAGTGAGTCTGGGACCGTTGGAGGCTATGGCTACACCTTC. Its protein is CAISESGTVGGYGYTF.

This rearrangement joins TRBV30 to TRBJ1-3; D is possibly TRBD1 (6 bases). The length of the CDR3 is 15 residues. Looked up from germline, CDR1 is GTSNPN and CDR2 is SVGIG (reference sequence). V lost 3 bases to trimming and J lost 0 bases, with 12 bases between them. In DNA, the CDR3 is TGTGCCTGGAGCGGGGACACGAGCTCTGGAAACACCATATATTTT. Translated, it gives CAWSGDTSSGNTIYF.

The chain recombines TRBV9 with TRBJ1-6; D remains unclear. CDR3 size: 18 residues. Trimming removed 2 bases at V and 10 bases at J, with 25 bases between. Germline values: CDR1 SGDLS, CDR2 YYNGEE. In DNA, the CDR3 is TGTGCCAGCAGCGTGGGAGTAAAGGGAGCCGAGGGTGCATCACCCCTCCACTTT. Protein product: CASSVGVKGAEGASPLHF.

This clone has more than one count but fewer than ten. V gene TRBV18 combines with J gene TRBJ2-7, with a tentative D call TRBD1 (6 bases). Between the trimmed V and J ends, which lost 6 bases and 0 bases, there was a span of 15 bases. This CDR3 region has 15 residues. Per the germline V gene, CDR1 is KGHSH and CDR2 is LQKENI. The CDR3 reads CASSSGGGYSYEQYF. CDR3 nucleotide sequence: TGTGCCAGCTCCTCTGGGGGCGGCTACTCCTACGAGCAGTACTTC.

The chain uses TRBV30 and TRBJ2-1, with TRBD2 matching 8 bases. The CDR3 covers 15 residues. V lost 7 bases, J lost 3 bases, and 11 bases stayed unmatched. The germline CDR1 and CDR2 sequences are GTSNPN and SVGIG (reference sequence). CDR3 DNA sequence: TGTGCCTTCCACGAAACTAGCGGAAACTACAATGAGCAGTTCTTC. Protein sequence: CAFHETSGNYNEQFF. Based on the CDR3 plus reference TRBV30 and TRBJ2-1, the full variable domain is SQTIHQWPATLVQPVGSPLSLECTVEGTSNPNLYWYRQAAGRGLQLLFYSVGIGQISSEVPQNLSASRPQDRQFILSSKKLLLSDSGFYLCAFHETSGNYNEQFFGPGTRLTVL.

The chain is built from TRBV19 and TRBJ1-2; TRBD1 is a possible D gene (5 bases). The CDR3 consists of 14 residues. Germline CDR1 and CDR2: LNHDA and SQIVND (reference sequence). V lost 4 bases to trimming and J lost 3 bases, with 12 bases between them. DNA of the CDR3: TGTGCCAGTAGTAGGAAGGGGTGGGACTATGGCTACACCTTC. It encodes CASSRKGWDYGYTF.

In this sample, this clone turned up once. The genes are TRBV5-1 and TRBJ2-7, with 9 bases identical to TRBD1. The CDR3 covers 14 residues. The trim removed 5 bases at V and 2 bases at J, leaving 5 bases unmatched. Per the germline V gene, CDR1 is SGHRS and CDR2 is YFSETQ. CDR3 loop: CASRDGTGPYEQYF. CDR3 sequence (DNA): TGCGCCAGCAGAGACGGGACAGGGCCCTACGAGCAGTACTTC.

CDR3 residues: CARSLPGIGGYTF. Here the CDR3 DNA reads TGTGCCAGAAGCTTGCCAGGGATAGGCGGCTACACCTTC. The gene calls are TRBV5-3 and TRBJ1-2, with D perhaps matching TRBD1 (5 bases). TRBV5-3 is annotated as an ORF whose role is uncertain. The CDR3 covers 13 residues. V was shortened by 1 base and J by 8 bases, with 12 bases between the two germline ends.

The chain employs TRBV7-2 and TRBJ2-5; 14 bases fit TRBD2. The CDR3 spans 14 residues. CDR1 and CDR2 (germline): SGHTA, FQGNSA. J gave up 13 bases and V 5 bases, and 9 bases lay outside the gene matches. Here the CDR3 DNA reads TGTGCCAGCAGCGTGGGACTAGCGGGGGCCGTTGGGTACTTC. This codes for CASSVGLAGAVGYF.

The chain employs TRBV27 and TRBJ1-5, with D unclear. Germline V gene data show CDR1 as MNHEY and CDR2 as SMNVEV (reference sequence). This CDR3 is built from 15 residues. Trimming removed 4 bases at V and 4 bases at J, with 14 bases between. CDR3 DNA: TGTGCCAGCAGTTCAGGATTGGGAGGAAATCAGCCCCAGCATTTT. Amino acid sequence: CASSSGLGGNQPQHF.

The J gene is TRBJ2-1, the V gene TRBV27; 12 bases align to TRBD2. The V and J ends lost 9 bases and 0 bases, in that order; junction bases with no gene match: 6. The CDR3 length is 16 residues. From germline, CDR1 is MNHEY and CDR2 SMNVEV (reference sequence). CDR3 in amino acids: CASTRLAGVSYNEQFF. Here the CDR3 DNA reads TGTGCCAGTACCAGACTAGCGGGAGTCTCCTACAATGAGCAGTTCTTC.

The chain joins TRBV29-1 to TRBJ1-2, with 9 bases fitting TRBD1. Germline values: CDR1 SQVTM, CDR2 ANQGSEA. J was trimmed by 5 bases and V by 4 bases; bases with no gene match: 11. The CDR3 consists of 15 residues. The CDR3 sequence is CSVGEGTGNVYGYTF. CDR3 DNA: TGCAGCGTTGGGGAGGGGACAGGGAATGTTTATGGCTACACCTTC.

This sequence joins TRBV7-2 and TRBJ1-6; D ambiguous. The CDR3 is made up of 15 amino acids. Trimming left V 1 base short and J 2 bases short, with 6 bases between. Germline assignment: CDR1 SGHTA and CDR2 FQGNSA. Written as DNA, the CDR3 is TGTGCCAGCAGCTTAGAATTCCCCTATAATTCACCCCTCCACTTT. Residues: CASSLEFPYNSPLHF. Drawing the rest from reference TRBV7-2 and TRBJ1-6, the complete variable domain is GAGVSQSPSNKVTEKGKDVELRCDPISGHTALYWYRQSLGQGLEFLIYFQGNSAPDKSGLPSDRFSAERTGGSVSTLTIQRTQQEDSAVYLCASSLEFPYNSPLHFGNGTRLTVT.

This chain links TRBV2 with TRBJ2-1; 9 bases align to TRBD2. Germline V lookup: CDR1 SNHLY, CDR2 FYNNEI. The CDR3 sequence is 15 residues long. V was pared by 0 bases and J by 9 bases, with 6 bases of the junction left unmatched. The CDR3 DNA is TGTGCCAGCAGTGAAGCGGGGACTAGCTACGGTGAGCAGTTCTTC. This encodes CASSEAGTSYGEQFF.

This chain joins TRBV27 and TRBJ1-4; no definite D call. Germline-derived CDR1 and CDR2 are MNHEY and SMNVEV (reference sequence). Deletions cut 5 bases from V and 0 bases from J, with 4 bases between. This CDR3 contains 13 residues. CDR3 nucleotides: TGTGCCAGCAGTCCCGCAACTAATGAAAAACTGTTTTTT. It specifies CASSPATNEKLFF.

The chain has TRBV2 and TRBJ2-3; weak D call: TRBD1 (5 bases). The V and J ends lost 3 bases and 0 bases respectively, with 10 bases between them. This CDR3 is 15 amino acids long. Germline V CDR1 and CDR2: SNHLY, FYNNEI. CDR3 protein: CASSDGATSTDTQYF. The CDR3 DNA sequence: TGTGCCAGCAGTGATGGGGCCACGAGCACAGATACGCAGTATTTT.

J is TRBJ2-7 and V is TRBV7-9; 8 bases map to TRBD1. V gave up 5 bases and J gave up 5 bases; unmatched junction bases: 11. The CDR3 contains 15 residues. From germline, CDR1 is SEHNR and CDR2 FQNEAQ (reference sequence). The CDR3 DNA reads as TGTGCCAGCAGCCTACGGACAGGGATGACCCACGAGCAGTACTTC. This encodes CASSLRTGMTHEQYF.

Here the CDR3 reads CAWSVLGQDTGELFF. The CDR3 bases are TGTGCCTGGAGTGTACTCGGACAGGACACCGGGGAGCTGTTTTTT. The chain has TRBV30 and TRBJ2-2; 7 bases map to TRBD1. This CDR3 is 15 amino acids long. Looked up from germline, CDR1 is GTSNPN and CDR2 is SVGIG (reference sequence). Trimming cost V 0 bases and J 3 bases; bases outside gene matches: 4.

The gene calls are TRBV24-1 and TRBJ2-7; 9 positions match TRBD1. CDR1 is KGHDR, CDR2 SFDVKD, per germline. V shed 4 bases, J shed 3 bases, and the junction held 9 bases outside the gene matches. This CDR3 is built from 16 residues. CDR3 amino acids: CATSDPSGTGIYEQYF. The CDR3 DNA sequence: TGTGCCACCAGTGACCCTTCCGGGACAGGGATCTACGAGCAGTACTTC.

The CDR3 coding sequence is TGTGCCACTATGAGGTCGGGACAGGGGATTGGAAATGAGCAGTTCTTC. Its translation is CATMRSGQGIGNEQFF. The chain combines TRBV7-2 with TRBJ2-1, with 10 bases fitting TRBD1. The CDR3 covers 16 residues. Germline CDR1 reads SGHTA; CDR2 reads FQGNSA. With V trimmed by 10 bases and J by 7 bases, 16 bases remained unmatched.

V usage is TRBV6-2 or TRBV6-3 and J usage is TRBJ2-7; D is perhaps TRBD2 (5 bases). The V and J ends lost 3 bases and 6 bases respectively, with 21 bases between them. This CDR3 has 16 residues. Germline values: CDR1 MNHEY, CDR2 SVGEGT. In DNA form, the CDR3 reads TGTGCCAGCAGTTATTTGGACTCGCGAGTCAGGTTCGAGCAGTACTTC. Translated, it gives CASSYLDSRVRFEQYF.